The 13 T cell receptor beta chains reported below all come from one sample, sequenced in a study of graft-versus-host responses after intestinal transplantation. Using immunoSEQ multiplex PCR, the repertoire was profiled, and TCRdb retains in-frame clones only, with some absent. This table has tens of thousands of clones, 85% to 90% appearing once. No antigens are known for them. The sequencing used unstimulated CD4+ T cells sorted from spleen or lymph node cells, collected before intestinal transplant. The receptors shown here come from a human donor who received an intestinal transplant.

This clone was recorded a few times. CDR3 coding DNA: TGTGCCATCAGTGATACCGGGACAGGGGCCCAAGAGACCCAGTACTTC. Translation: CAISDTGTGAQETQYF. V usage is TRBV10-3 and J usage is TRBJ2-5; 10 nucleotides line up with TRBD1. The J segment lost 1 base and the V segment lost 3 bases, leaving 5 bases of the junction unmatched. The CDR3 spans 16 residues. From germline, CDR1 is ENHRY and CDR2 SYGVKD.

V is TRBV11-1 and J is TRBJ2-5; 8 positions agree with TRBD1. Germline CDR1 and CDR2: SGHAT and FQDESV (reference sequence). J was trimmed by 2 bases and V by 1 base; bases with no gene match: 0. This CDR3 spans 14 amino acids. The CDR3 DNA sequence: TGTGCCAGCAGCTTAGACAGGGGGCAAGAGACCCAGTACTTC. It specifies CASSLDRGQETQYF. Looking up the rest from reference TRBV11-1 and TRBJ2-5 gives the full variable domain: EAEVAQSPRYKITEKSQAVAFWCDPISGHATLYWYRQILGQGPELLVQFQDESVVDDSQLPKDRFSAERLKGVDSTLKIQPAELGDSAMYLCASSLDRGQETQYFGPGTRLLVL.

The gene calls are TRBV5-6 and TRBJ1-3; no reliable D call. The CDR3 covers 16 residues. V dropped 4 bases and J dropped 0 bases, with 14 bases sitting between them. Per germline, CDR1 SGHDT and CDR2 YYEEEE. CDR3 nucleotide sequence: TGTGCCAGCAGCCCTTTCCAGACGGGCTCTGGAAACACCATATATTTT. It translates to CASSPFQTGSGNTIYF.

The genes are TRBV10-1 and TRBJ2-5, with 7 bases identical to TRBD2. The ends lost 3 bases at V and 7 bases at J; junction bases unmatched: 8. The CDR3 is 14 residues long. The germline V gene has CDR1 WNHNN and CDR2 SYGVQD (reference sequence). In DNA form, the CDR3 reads TGCGCCAGCAGTGATCACCGCGGGGGAGGGACCCAGTACTTC. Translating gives CASSDHRGGGTQYF.

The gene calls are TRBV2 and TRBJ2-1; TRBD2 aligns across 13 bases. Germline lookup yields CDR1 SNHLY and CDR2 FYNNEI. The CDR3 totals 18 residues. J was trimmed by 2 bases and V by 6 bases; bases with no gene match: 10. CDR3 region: CASRASGTSGTTYNEQFF. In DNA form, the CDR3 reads TGTGCCAGCAGGGCTTCCGGGACTAGCGGGACCACCTACAATGAGCAGTTCTTC. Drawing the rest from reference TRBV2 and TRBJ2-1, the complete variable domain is EPEVTQTPSHQVTQMGQEVILRCVPISNHLYFYWYRQILGQKVEFLVSFYNNEISEKSEIFDDQFSVERPDGSNFTLKIRSTKLEDSAMYFCASRASGTSGTTYNEQFFGPGTRLTVL.

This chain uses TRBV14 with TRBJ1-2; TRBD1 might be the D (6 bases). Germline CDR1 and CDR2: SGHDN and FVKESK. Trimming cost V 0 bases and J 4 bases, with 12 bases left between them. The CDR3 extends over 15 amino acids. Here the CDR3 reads CASSQDIGGGYGYTF. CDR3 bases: TGTGCCAGCAGCCAAGATATTGGGGGCGGCTATGGCTACACCTTC.

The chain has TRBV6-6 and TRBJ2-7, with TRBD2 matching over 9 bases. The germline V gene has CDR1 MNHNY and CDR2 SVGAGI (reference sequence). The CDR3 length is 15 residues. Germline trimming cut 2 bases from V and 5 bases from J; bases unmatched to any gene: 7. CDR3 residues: CASSYGAGGPNEQYF. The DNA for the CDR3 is TGTGCCAGCAGTTACGGGGCGGGGGGGCCCAACGAGCAGTACTTC.

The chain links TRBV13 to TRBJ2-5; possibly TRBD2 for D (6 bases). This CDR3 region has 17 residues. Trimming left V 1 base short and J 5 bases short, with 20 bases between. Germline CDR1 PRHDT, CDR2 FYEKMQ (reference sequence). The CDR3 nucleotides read TGTGCCAGCAGCTTAGAAAGCAGGAGGGGTTACTCCGAGACCCAGTACTTC. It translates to CASSLESRRGYSETQYF.

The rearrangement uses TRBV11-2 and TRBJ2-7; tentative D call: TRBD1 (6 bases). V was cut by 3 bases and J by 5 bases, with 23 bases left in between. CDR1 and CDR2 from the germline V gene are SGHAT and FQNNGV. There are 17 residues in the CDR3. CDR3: CASSFGIRGRRLNEQYF. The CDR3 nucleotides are TGTGCCAGCAGCTTCGGGATCAGGGGTAGGAGATTGAACGAGCAGTACTTC.

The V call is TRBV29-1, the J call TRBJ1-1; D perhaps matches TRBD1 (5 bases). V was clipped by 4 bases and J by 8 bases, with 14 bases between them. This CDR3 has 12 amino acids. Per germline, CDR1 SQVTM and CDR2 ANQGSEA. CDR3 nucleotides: TGCAGCGTTGGGGGTGGCAGGGCAGAAGCTTTCTTT. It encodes CSVGGGRAEAFF.

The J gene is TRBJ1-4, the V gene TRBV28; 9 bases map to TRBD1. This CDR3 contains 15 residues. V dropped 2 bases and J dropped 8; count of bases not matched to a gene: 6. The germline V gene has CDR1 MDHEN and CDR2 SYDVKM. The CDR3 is CASSLPQGAGEKLFF. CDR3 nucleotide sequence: TGTGCCAGCAGTTTACCACAGGGGGCTGGAGAAAAACTGTTTTTT.

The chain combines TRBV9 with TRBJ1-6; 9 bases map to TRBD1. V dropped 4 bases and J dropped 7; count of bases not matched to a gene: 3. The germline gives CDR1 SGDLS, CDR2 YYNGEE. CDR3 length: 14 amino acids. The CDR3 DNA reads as TGTGCCAGCAGCCAGGGACAGGGAAATTCACCCCTCCACTTT. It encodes CASSQGQGNSPLHF.

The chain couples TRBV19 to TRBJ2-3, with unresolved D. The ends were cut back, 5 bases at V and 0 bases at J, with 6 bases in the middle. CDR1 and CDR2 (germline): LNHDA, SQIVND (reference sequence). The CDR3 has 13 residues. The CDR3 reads CASSPSSTDTQYF. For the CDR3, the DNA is TGTGCCAGTAGTCCCTCCAGCACAGATACGCAGTATTTT.